This TCR beta chain was observed in a study of T cell responses to AZD1222 COVID-19 vaccine. Study results and caveats: Repertoire samples came only from after the peak T cell response. At baseline, seropositivity was found in only a handful of AZD1222 recipients.

Data came from immunoSEQ multiplex PCR; TCRdb stores just in-frame clones and leaves some out. The table lists about 160,000 clones, approximately 94% of them singletons. About this clone: Its antigen is as yet unknown.

The length of the CDR3 is 16 residues. V lost 4 bases, J lost 1 base, and 7 bases stayed unmatched. Germline loops: CDR1 KGHSH, CDR2 LQKENI. This chain connects TRBV18 to TRBJ2-7, with 10 nucleotides matching TRBD1. The source material was peripheral blood, sampled 28 days after the second AZD1222 dose. This TCR was sampled from an adult who received the AZD1222 COVID-19 vaccine. Here the CDR3 DNA reads TGTGCCAGCTCACAATCCCGGACAGGGGGGTCCTACGAGCAGTACTTC. It codes for CASSQSRTGGSYEQYF.